Following are 28 T cell receptor beta chains from one sample sequenced in a study of blood T cells in healthy people across ages. Using a J-beta primer mix together with a sample-barcoded 5' primer, a second PCR was run for about 6 to 11 cycles. TCRdb reprocessed the 5' RACE reads via MiXCR and lists one record per CDR3 protein. The repertoire consists of roughly 1 million distinct CDR3 sequences, with less than 25% occurring once and the leading ten covering about 0.69%. Another study also made use of these data, one on T cells of mothers and their children.

Sequenced sample: blood. The receptors stem from a girl aged 2 to 10 in good health.

The chain couples TRBV12-3 or TRBV12-4 to TRBJ1-2, with D uncertain. This CDR3 contains 14 residues. The V gene lost 2 bases and the J gene lost 7 bases, with 14 bases spanning the gap. As DNA, the CDR3 is TGTGCCAGCAGTTTACCGATTCGGGCTGGTGGCTACACCTTC. This translates into CASSLPIRAGGYTF.

The chain links TRBV5-1 to TRBJ2-7; 9 nucleotides match TRBD1. This CDR3 has 15 residues. Germline trimming cut 4 bases from V and 5 bases from J; bases unmatched to any gene: 10. Germline V gene lookup returns CDR1 SGHRS and CDR2 YFSETQ. CDR3: CASSPGGQGIHEQYF. CDR3 bases: TGCGCCAGCAGCCCCGGCGGACAGGGGATCCACGAGCAGTACTTC.

On this clonotype: The junction departs from the called germline gene at one end, perhaps through a read error. The J gene is TRBJ2-5, the V gene TRBV11-1, with a weak D call TRBD2 (6 bases). The CDR3 totals 11 residues. CDR1 and CDR2 (germline): SGHAT, FQDESV (reference sequence). The CDR3 protein is CASSSGLFLFF. The CDR3 region has the DNA TGTGCCAGCAGCTCGGGACTTTTCTTGTTCTTC.

This clonotype has more than one count but fewer than ten. The genes are TRBV27 and TRBJ1-6, with TRBD1 as a possible D gene (6 bases). The CDR3 extends over 15 amino acids. Trimming pared 5 bases from V and 7 bases from J, leaving 15 bases between. Germline V gene sequence: CDR1 MNHEY, CDR2 SMNVEV (reference sequence). CDR3 DNA: TGTGCCAGCAGTATGGGGGGCACTCTAAATTCACCCCTCCACTTT. This translates into CASSMGGTLNSPLHF.

This clonotype was counted a few times. The V gene is TRBV12-3 or TRBV12-4, the J gene TRBJ2-7; the D is unclear. V lost 5 bases, J lost 0 bases, and 17 bases lay in between. The CDR3 spans 16 residues. The CDR3 DNA is TGTGCCAGCAGTCCTAGTCGGCAATTGAGCTCCTACGAGCAGTACTTC. Translation: CASSPSRQLSSYEQYF.

This clonotype was seen more than once but under ten times. The CDR3, as DNA: TGTGCCAGCAGCCGAGACAGGGGGCTCACTGAAGCTTTCTTT. It yields the protein CASSRDRGLTEAFF. This chain connects TRBV5-6 to TRBJ1-1; 10 positions match TRBD1. V was clipped by 4 bases and J by 4 bases; unmatched bases: 4. The CDR3 extends over 14 amino acids. From germline, CDR1 is SGHDT and CDR2 YYEEEE. Complete variable domain (other parts from reference TRBV5-6 and TRBJ1-1): DAGVTQSPTHLIKTRGQQVTLRCSPKSGHDTVSWYQQALGQGPQFIFQYYEEEERQRGNFPDRFSGHQFPNYSSELNVNALLLGDSALYLCASSRDRGLTEAFFGQGTRLTVV.

The chain is built from TRBV12-3 or TRBV12-4 and TRBJ2-4, with D tentatively TRBD2 (5 bases). V lost 5 bases and J lost 0, with 14 bases in between. The CDR3 has 16 residues. CDR3 DNA sequence: TGTGCCAGCAGTCCCCCTATCGGGGTAGCCAAAAACATTCAGTACTTC. Protein: CASSPPIGVAKNIQYF.

This rearrangement joins TRBV6-4 to TRBJ1-5; D perhaps matches TRBD1 (6 bases). The CDR3 contains 13 residues. Germline CDR1 MRHNA, CDR2 SNTAGT. Trimming took off 3 bases at V and 4 bases at J, with 7 bases between the two ends. For the CDR3, the DNA is TGTGCCAGCAGTGAGGGACAAAATCAGCCCCAGCATTTT. This gives the protein CASSEGQNQPQHF.

The V call is TRBV2, the J call TRBJ2-4, with a weak D call TRBD2 (6 bases). The CDR3 consists of 15 residues. CDR1 is SNHLY, CDR2 FYNNEI, per germline. V was trimmed by 2 bases and J by 8 bases, leaving 16 bases between them. This chain's CDR3 is CASSEIRDFDDIQYF. In nucleotides, the CDR3 is TGTGCCAGCAGTGAAATCCGGGACTTCGATGACATTCAGTACTTC.

The genes are TRBV7-2 and TRBJ2-5; D not resolved. The CDR3 has 14 residues. Germline V gives CDR1 SGHTA, CDR2 FQGNSA. Trimming took 5 bases from V and 2 from J, leaving 12 bases between them. CDR3 region: CASSRALMQETQYF. CDR3 coding DNA: TGTGCCAGCAGCCGAGCCCTTATGCAAGAGACCCAGTACTTC.

The chain carries TRBV11-2 and TRBJ2-4; D gene uncertain. V lost 2 bases, J lost 0 bases, and 5 bases lay in between. Looked up from germline, CDR1 is SGHAT and CDR2 is FQNNGV. The CDR3 length is 14 residues. The chain's CDR3 is CASSLQTAKNIQYF. The CDR3 coding sequence is TGTGCCAGCAGCTTACAAACAGCCAAAAACATTCAGTACTTC.

This clonotype was picked up a small number of times. This rearrangement joins TRBV2 to TRBJ2-5; tentative D call: TRBD2 (7 bases). Near its end, the DNA agrees better with TRBJ2-1, so the J call may be wrong. The V gene's germline CDR1 is SNHLY and CDR2 FYNNEI. The CDR3 extends over 15 amino acids. CDR3 region: CASSGGGAPYNEQFF. The CDR3 DNA reads TGTGCCAGCAGTGGGGGGGGCGCCCCCTACAATGAGCAGTTCTTC.

This clonotype was observed a few times. The V call is TRBV29-1, the J call TRBJ2-5, with 7 positions matching TRBD1. CDR1 and CDR2 (germline): SQVTM, ANQGSEA. The CDR3 has 14 residues. The V gene end was trimmed by 5 bases and the J gene end by 2 bases; junction bases not matched to a gene: 8. The CDR3 DNA is TGCAGCGTTCCTCGAACAGGGGCGCAAGAGACCCAGTACTTC. Its translation: CSVPRTGAQETQYF.

This chain joins TRBV5-1 and TRBJ2-1; no reliable D call. Trimming shortened V by 0 bases and J by 0 bases, and 7 bases separated the two germline ends. CDR3 length: 15 residues. Germline loops: CDR1 SGHRS, CDR2 YFSETQ. CDR3 sequence (DNA): TGCGCCAGCAGCTTGGTTGCGGTCTCCTACAATGAGCAGTTCTTC. As protein: CASSLVAVSYNEQFF.

This clonotype was counted between two and nine times. CDR3 nucleotides: TGCGCCAGCAGCCAGCCCGAGAAGTATTTTTTCGCGACCCAGTACTTC. Its protein is CASSQPEKYFFATQYF. This chain connects TRBV4-1 to TRBJ2-5, with no clear D. The V end was cut by 3 bases, the J end by 7 bases, with 21 bases between. This CDR3 spans 16 amino acids. The germline CDR1 and CDR2 sequences are MGHRA and YSYEKL.

The chain uses TRBV7-8 and TRBJ2-1; 9 bases align to TRBD1. J lost 5 bases, V lost 5 bases, and 7 bases had no gene match. CDR1 is SGHVS, CDR2 FQNEAQ, per germline. CDR3 size: 15 residues. The DNA for the CDR3 is TGTGCCAGCAGCCCGTGGACAGGGGATGACAATGAGCAGTTCTTC. This sequence encodes CASSPWTGDDNEQFF.

This chain uses TRBV20-1 with TRBJ2-7, with TRBD1 as a possible D gene (6 bases). This CDR3 is 11 amino acids long. Germline CDR1 reads DFQATT; CDR2 reads SNEGSKA (reference sequence). The V end was cut by 4 bases, the J end by 5 bases, with 9 bases between. CDR3 region: CSATTGNEQYF. Written as DNA, the CDR3 is TGCAGTGCTACCACAGGGAACGAGCAGTACTTC.

The CDR3 bases are TGTGCCAGCAGCTTCGGGACAACCATGAACACTGAAGCTTTCTTT. The encoded protein is CASSFGTTMNTEAFF. The chain recombines TRBV7-9 with TRBJ1-1, with D tentatively TRBD1 (6 bases). CDR3 size: 15 residues. V gave up 3 bases and J gave up 0 bases, with 11 bases separating them. Germline V gene lookup returns CDR1 SEHNR and CDR2 FQNEAQ (reference sequence).

This clonotype was found a few times. The V gene is TRBV9, the J gene TRBJ1-1, with D possibly being TRBD1 (6 bases). Trimming shortened V by 4 bases and J by 2 bases, and 12 bases separated the two germline ends. CDR3 length: 14 residues. The germline gives CDR1 SGDLS, CDR2 YYNGEE. In nucleotides, the CDR3 is TGTGCCAGCAGCCCACAGGGCGAAAACACTGAAGCTTTCTTT. It specifies CASSPQGENTEAFF.

This clonotype was counted between two and nine times. The rearrangement joins TRBV20-1 to TRBJ2-5, with 11 bases matching TRBD2. The J call is in doubt because the DNA end fits TRBJ2-1 better. This CDR3 region has 18 residues. In germline, CDR1 is DFQATT, CDR2 SNEGSKA (reference sequence). The chain's CDR3 is CSARESSGGPVGSNEQFF. The DNA of the CDR3 is TGCAGTGCTAGAGAGTCTAGCGGGGGGCCTGTAGGTAGCAATGAGCAGTTCTTC.

A single count supports this clonotype. The rearrangement uses TRBV29-1 and TRBJ1-1, with D possibly TRBD1 on 5 matching bases. The length of the CDR3 is 14 residues. The ends were cut back, 8 bases at V and 4 bases at J, with 20 bases in the middle. CDR1 is SQVTM and CDR2 is ANQGSEA in the germline V gene. DNA of the CDR3: TGCAGCATGACGGGGTGGATGGGACTCACTGAAGCTTTCTTT. This translates into CSMTGWMGLTEAFF.

This clonotype was detected once. The rearrangement uses TRBV19 and TRBJ2-5; D remains ambiguous. Germline V gene sequence: CDR1 LNHDA, CDR2 SQIVND (reference sequence). Trimming left V 7 bases short and J 2 bases short, with 11 bases between. CDR3 length equals 13 residues. The CDR3 protein is CASNTGRQETQYF. As DNA, the CDR3 is TGTGCCAGTAACACGGGTCGACAAGAGACCCAGTACTTC. Filled out from reference TRBV19 and TRBJ2-5, the complete variable domain reads DGGITQSPKYLFRKEGQNVTLSCEQNLNHDAMYWYRQDPGQGLRLIYYSQIVNDFQKGDIAEGYSVSREKKESFPLTVTSAQKNPTAFYLCASNTGRQETQYFGPGTRLLVL.

This clonotype was counted only a few times. The chain recombines TRBV2 with TRBJ1-2, with D unclear. Trimming removed 3 bases from V and 5 bases from J, with 7 bases in between. Germline loops: CDR1 SNHLY, CDR2 FYNNEI. This CDR3 is 12 amino acids long. The DNA of the CDR3 is TGTGCCAGCAGTGAGTTCCTTTATGGCTACACCTTC. It is translated as CASSEFLYGYTF. Full variable domain (missing parts from reference TRBV2 and TRBJ1-2): EPEVTQTPSHQVTQMGQEVILRCVPISNHLYFYWYRQILGQKVEFLVSFYNNEISEKSEIFDDQFSVERPDGSNFTLKIRSTKLEDSAMYFCASSEFLYGYTFGSGTRLTVV.

The chain joins TRBV5-1 to TRBJ1-2, with unresolved D. V lost 0 bases and J 0 bases, leaving 12 bases between the germline ends. Germline V gives CDR1 SGHRS, CDR2 YFSETQ. The CDR3 is made up of 16 amino acids. CDR3 sequence: CASSLGSSAANYGYTF. The CDR3 region has the DNA TGCGCCAGCAGCTTGGGATCTTCGGCAGCTAACTATGGCTACACCTTC.

J is TRBJ1-2 and V is TRBV3-1; weak D call: TRBD1 (6 bases). V gave up 0 bases and J gave up 7 bases, with 15 bases separating them. Germline assignment: CDR1 LGHDT and CDR2 YNNKEL (reference sequence). There are 15 residues in the CDR3. CDR3 coding DNA: TGTGCCAGCAGCCAAGATCTTACGGGGGCGGTTGGCTACACCTTC. This codes for CASSQDLTGAVGYTF.

CDR3 protein: CASSFFLYASLGDGPYYFSHGYTF. The CDR3 bases are TGTGCCAGCAGCTTTTTTCTGTATGCATCCCTGGGCGACGGACCATATTATTTCAGCCATGGCTACACCTTC. This chain joins TRBV7-8 and TRBJ1-2; no definite D call. The V end lost 3 bases, the J end lost 6 bases, and 44 bases lay between the germline ends. Germline lookup yields CDR1 SGHVS and CDR2 FQNEAQ. The length of the CDR3 is 24 residues.

This clonotype was counted a few times. The rearrangement uses TRBV7-2 and TRBJ2-3; 8 positions match TRBD2. V trimming: 1 base; J trimming: 4 bases; junction bases outside the gene matches: 7. This CDR3 is 16 amino acids long. Germline CDR1 is SGHTA and CDR2 is FQGNSA. For the CDR3, the DNA is TGTGCCAGCAGCTTAGTCTCCGGGACTAGTGCAGATACGCAGTATTTT. Residues: CASSLVSGTSADTQYF. Drawing the rest from reference TRBV7-2 and TRBJ2-3, the complete variable domain is GAGVSQSPSNKVTEKGKDVELRCDPISGHTALYWYRQSLGQGLEFLIYFQGNSAPDKSGLPSDRFSAERTGGSVSTLTIQRTQQEDSAVYLCASSLVSGTSADTQYFGPGTRLTVL.

This clonotype was counted between two and nine times. The genes are TRBV12-3 or TRBV12-4 and TRBJ1-1, with a possible D match to TRBD1 (5 bases). V lost 5 bases and J 0 bases, leaving 10 bases between the germline ends. CDR3 size: 14 residues. CDR3 region: CASSPTVLNTEAFF. DNA of the CDR3: TGTGCCAGCAGTCCGACAGTCCTGAACACTGAAGCTTTCTTT.